Below, 32 T cell receptor beta chains from the same sample are listed, as sequenced in a study of blood T cell repertoires in COVID-19. Some clones are missing from TCRdb's copy, which holds only in-frame ones; the method was immunoSEQ multiplex PCR. This table has roughly 170,000 clones, over 65% appearing once. Sequenced sample: PBMCs or T cells enriched from blood (not recorded which). The origin of the receptors is a woman between 45 and 65 years old who had recovered from COVID-19.

This clone showed up just a few times. This rearrangement joins TRBV3-1 (or the pseudogene TRBV3-2) to TRBJ1-6; maybe TRBD1 (5 bases). Trimming stripped 4 bases from V and 7 bases from J, with 17 bases between. The CDR3 covers 16 residues. Germline CDR1 and CDR2: LGHDT and YNNKEL (reference sequence). The CDR3 DNA reads TGTGCCAGCAGCCCCCGGACATACTTGGGGAATTCACCCCTCCACTTT. This codes for CASSPRTYLGNSPLHF.

This clone was observed a single time. CDR3: CASFSPRGDTGELFF. For the CDR3, the DNA is TGTGCCAGCTTTTCCCCTCGGGGGGACACCGGGGAGCTGTTTTTT. This chain links TRBV27 with TRBJ2-2; 7 bases are a match to TRBD2. Per germline, CDR1 MNHEY and CDR2 SMNVEV (reference sequence). There are 15 residues in the CDR3. J gave up 3 bases and V 8 bases, and 9 bases lay outside the gene matches.

The chain joins TRBV11-1 to TRBJ2-5; D is ambiguous. The germline V and J ends were trimmed by 5 bases and 3 bases, with 10 bases remaining between them. This CDR3 is 13 amino acids long. Germline assignment: CDR1 SGHAT and CDR2 FQDESV (reference sequence). The CDR3 DNA sequence: TGTGCCAGCAGCACCCGAGGTGAAGAGACCCAGTACTTC. Amino acid sequence: CASSTRGEETQYF.

The chain uses TRBV3-1 (or the pseudogene TRBV3-2) and TRBJ2-2, with no clear D. This CDR3 is 17 amino acids long. V lost 0 bases and J 1 base, leaving 12 bases between the germline ends. Germline V CDR1 and CDR2: LGHDT, YNNKEL (reference sequence). CDR3: CASSQDSSSRNTGELFF. Written as DNA, the CDR3 is TGTGCCAGCAGCCAAGATTCATCCTCTAGGAACACCGGGGAGCTGTTTTTT.

This sequence joins TRBV7-8 and TRBJ2-7; perhaps TRBD2 as D (7 bases). Trimming cost V 7 bases and J 7 bases, with 20 bases left between them. From germline, CDR1 is SGHVS and CDR2 FQNEAQ. This CDR3 is 14 amino acids long. The CDR3 spells CASTPGWGGWEQYV. Here the CDR3 DNA reads TGTGCCAGCACCCCCGGGTGGGGGGGCTGGGAGCAGTACGTC.

This clone was seen only once. This chain uses TRBV5-1 with TRBJ2-1; possibly TRBD2 for D (6 bases). The CDR3 is 17 amino acids. V lost 0 bases, J lost 7 bases, and 20 bases lay in between. CDR1 and CDR2 (germline): SGHRS, YFSETQ. The CDR3 region is CASSLEGSGKGSNEQFF. The CDR3 DNA is TGCGCCAGCAGCTTGGAGGGTAGCGGTAAGGGATCGAATGAGCAGTTCTTC.

This rearrangement joins TRBV29-1 to TRBJ1-5, with 7 bases lining up with TRBD1. This CDR3 has 13 amino acids. With V trimmed by 4 bases and J by 6 bases, 6 bases remained unmatched. CDR1 SQVTM and CDR2 ANQGSEA come from the germline V gene. Here the CDR3 reads CSVGDRVGQPQHF. As DNA, the CDR3 is TGCAGCGTTGGTGACAGGGTAGGTCAGCCCCAGCATTTT.

J is TRBJ2-1 and V is TRBV4-2, with a possible D match to TRBD2 (5 bases). This CDR3 has 13 residues. The germline CDR1 and CDR2 sequences are LGHNA and YNFKEQ. With 1 base removed from V and 9 bases from J, the gap between germline ends came to 10 bases. CDR3 protein: CASSQVTRTEQFF. The CDR3 DNA follows: TGTGCCAGCAGCCAAGTTACTAGAACTGAGCAGTTCTTC.

J is TRBJ2-1 and V is TRBV3-1 (or the pseudogene TRBV3-2), with TRBD2 matching over 9 bases. V lost 1 base, J lost 7 bases, and 5 bases stayed unmatched. This CDR3 contains 15 residues. Germline V gene sequence: CDR1 LGHDT, CDR2 YNNKEL (reference sequence). The CDR3 DNA is TGTGCCAGCAGCCAAGGAGGTGGACTAGCGAATGAGCAGTTCTTC. It codes for CASSQGGGLANEQFF.

Regarding this clone: Germline and junction disagree at one end, which may indicate a read error. The gene calls are TRBV6-1 and TRBJ1-4; 8 positions agree with TRBD1. From germline, CDR1 is MNHNS and CDR2 SASEGT. This CDR3 is 13 amino acids long. CDR3 sequence reads: CASNEDRGGKLFF. The CDR3 coding sequence is TGTGCCAGCAATGAAGACAGGGGCGGAAAACTGTTTTTT.

V and J are TRBV15 and TRBJ1-5, with D perhaps TRBD1 (5 bases). V was cut by 2 bases and J by 7 bases, with 15 bases left in between. Germline V gene lookup returns CDR1 LNHNV and CDR2 YYDKDF (reference sequence). CDR3 length: 15 residues. The CDR3 region is CATSRSAAPGQPQHF. The CDR3 DNA sequence: TGTGCCACCAGCAGATCGGCGGCCCCAGGGCAGCCCCAGCATTTT.

The chain combines TRBV9 with TRBJ2-2; D possibly corresponds to TRBD2 (6 bases). Trimming cost V 3 bases and J 1 base, with 13 bases left between them. CDR1 and CDR2 (germline): SGDLS, YYNGEE. This CDR3 has 16 amino acids. CDR3 sequence: CASSARSRENTGELFF. The CDR3 DNA is TGTGCCAGCAGCGCCCGTTCGCGGGAGAACACCGGGGAGCTGTTTTTT.

The gene calls are TRBV9 and TRBJ1-2; D is perhaps TRBD1 (5 bases). Between the trimmed V and J ends, which lost 3 bases and 1 base, there was a span of 13 bases. Per the germline V gene, CDR1 is SGDLS and CDR2 is YYNGEE. The CDR3 loop spans 15 amino acids. DNA for the CDR3: TGTGCCAGCAGCGGATACAGGAGGGGTAACTATGGCTACACCTTC. It yields the protein CASSGYRRGNYGYTF. Using reference TRBV9 and TRBJ1-2 for the parts outside the CDR3, the full variable domain is DSGVTQTPKHLITATGQRVTLRCSPRSGDLSVYWYQQSLDQGLQFLIQYYNGEERAKGNILERFSAQQFPDLHSELNLSSLELGDSALYFCASSGYRRGNYGYTFGSGTRLTVV.

With regard to this clone: Relative to the germline gene, one junction end is altered; a read error may explain this. The V gene is TRBV18, the J gene TRBJ1-5; no reliable D call. The CDR3 is 16 residues long. Germline lookup yields CDR1 KGHSH and CDR2 LQKENI. The CDR3 loop is CASSPLGAGSSQPQHF. DNA for the CDR3: TGTGCCAGCTCACCTCTCGGAGCGGGGAGCAGTCAGCCCCAGCATTTT.

The chain combines TRBV5-1 with TRBJ1-1, with 7 positions matching TRBD1. The J segment lost 2 bases and the V segment lost 0 bases, leaving 4 bases of the junction unmatched. The CDR3 has 15 amino acids. Per the germline V gene, CDR1 is SGHRS and CDR2 is YFSETQ. CDR3 DNA: TGCGCCAGCAGCTTGGTTCAGGGGGTTAACACTGAAGCTTTCTTT. Translating it yields CASSLVQGVNTEAFF.

The chain has TRBV10-3 and TRBJ1-1; D possibly corresponds to TRBD1 (5 bases). This CDR3 has 12 residues. Trimming shortened V by 10 bases and J by 0 bases, and 9 bases separated the two germline ends. Germline V gene data show CDR1 as ENHRY and CDR2 as SYGVKD. CDR3 nucleotides: TGTGCCACCCAAGGGGTGAACACTGAAGCTTTCTTT. Translating it yields CATQGVNTEAFF.

The chain uses TRBV11-2 and TRBJ1-1; D may be TRBD1 (5 bases). Per germline, CDR1 SGHAT and CDR2 FQNNGV. The CDR3 has 13 residues. V lost 8 bases, J lost 1 base, and 11 bases lay in between. CDR3 DNA sequence: TGTGCCAGCGGGGGGGTGTGGAACACTGAAGCTTTCTTT. This translates into CASGGVWNTEAFF.

The chain joins TRBV19 to TRBJ1-5; D remains ambiguous. Germline CDR1 and CDR2: LNHDA and SQIVND (reference sequence). The CDR3 length is 14 residues. Deletions cut 4 bases from V and 5 bases from J, with 12 bases between. CDR3 bases: TGTGCCAGTAGTACGGGTCTTAAGTATCAGCCCCAGCATTTT. Protein sequence: CASSTGLKYQPQHF.

The V and J genes are TRBV30 and TRBJ1-4, with TRBD1 matching over 7 bases. The germline V gene has CDR1 GTSNPN and CDR2 SVGIG (reference sequence). After removal of 0 bases from V and 7 bases from J, the junction contained 5 bases not matched to a gene. The CDR3 is made up of 14 amino acids. The CDR3: CAWSVGTDLEKLFF. CDR3 sequence (DNA): TGTGCCTGGAGTGTAGGGACAGACCTTGAAAAACTGTTTTTT.

V and J are TRBV30 and TRBJ1-5; a weak D match, TRBD1 (6 bases). CDR3 length: 16 amino acids. Germline CDR1 reads GTSNPN; CDR2 reads SVGIG (reference sequence). The germline V and J ends were trimmed by 0 bases and 0 bases, with 12 bases remaining between them. The CDR3 here is CAWSVGHRSSNQPQHF. As DNA, the CDR3 is TGTGCCTGGAGTGTGGGACACCGTAGTAGCAATCAGCCCCAGCATTTT.

The rearrangement links TRBV30 to TRBJ1-6, with a possible D match to TRBD1 (5 bases). Trimming left V 0 bases short and J 7 bases short, with 10 bases between. Germline assignment: CDR1 GTSNPN and CDR2 SVGIG (reference sequence). This CDR3 comprises 14 residues. The CDR3, as DNA: TGTGCCTGGAGTGTAGGGACTACCAATTCACCCCTCCACTTT. This encodes CAWSVGTTNSPLHF.

This rearrangement joins TRBV5-1 to TRBJ2-2; tentative D call: TRBD1 (5 bases). Germline loops: CDR1 SGHRS, CDR2 YFSETQ. V lost 0 bases and J lost 2, with 8 bases in between. This CDR3 has 15 residues. CDR3 region: CASSLADRNTGELFF. DNA of the CDR3: TGCGCCAGCAGCTTGGCCGACAGAAACACCGGGGAGCTGTTTTTT.

This clone was seen just once. V gene TRBV2 combines with J gene TRBJ1-6; TRBD1 is a possible D gene (6 bases). Germline V CDR1 and CDR2: SNHLY, FYNNEI. The CDR3 is 14 residues long. V was clipped by 8 bases and J by 5 bases, with 13 bases between them. The CDR3: CASSPSGDNSPLHF. The CDR3, as DNA: TGTGCCAGCTCCCCTTCAGGGGATAATTCACCCCTCCACTTT.

V gene TRBV18 combines with J gene TRBJ1-1, with D unclear. Germline CDR1 is KGHSH and CDR2 is LQKENI. V gave up 9 bases and J gave up 0 bases, with 17 bases separating them. This CDR3 has 15 amino acids. CDR3 sequence (DNA): TGTGCCAGTAGAGACTCCCGAGCAATGAACACTGAAGCTTTCTTT. This codes for CASRDSRAMNTEAFF.

The rearrangement links TRBV25-1 to TRBJ1-3; 7 bases agree with TRBD1. In germline, CDR1 is MGHDK, CDR2 SYGVNS. V lost 2 bases and J lost 4; bases outside the gene matches: 5. There are 15 residues in the CDR3. DNA for the CDR3: TGTGCCAGCAGTGAACACAGGGGTTCGGGAAACACCATATATTTT. It encodes CASSEHRGSGNTIYF.

The rearrangement links TRBV24-1 to TRBJ2-1, with 7 bases identical to TRBD2. Germline V CDR1 and CDR2: KGHDR, SFDVKD. V was pared by 2 bases and J by 6 bases, with 12 bases of the junction left unmatched. CDR3 length: 17 amino acids. The DNA of the CDR3 is TGTGCCACCAGTGATTCCCCGGGGGGAGTTGAGAGCAATGAGCAGTTCTTC. Translating gives CATSDSPGGVESNEQFF.

The V gene is TRBV15, the J gene TRBJ1-2; D is perhaps TRBD1 (5 bases). The V end was cut by 3 bases, the J end by 7 bases, with 12 bases between. Germline values: CDR1 LNHNV, CDR2 YYDKDF (reference sequence). The CDR3 is made up of 13 amino acids. The CDR3 DNA reads TGTGCCACCAGCAGGGGCGACCAGGGTGGCTACACCTTC. Translated: CATSRGDQGGYTF.

J is TRBJ1-1 and V is TRBV29-1; 9 bases are a match to TRBD1. After removal of 4 bases from V and 4 bases from J, the junction contained 7 bases not matched to a gene. This CDR3 has 14 amino acids. Germline CDR1 SQVTM, CDR2 ANQGSEA. The CDR3 DNA sequence: TGCAGCGTTGCAAACAGGGGGCATGGCACTGAAGCTTTCTTT. This encodes CSVANRGHGTEAFF.

The chain recombines TRBV2 with TRBJ2-5, with D tentatively TRBD1 (6 bases). Trimming left V 10 bases short and J 3 bases short, with 18 bases between. CDR1 and CDR2 from the germline V gene are SNHLY and FYNNEI. The CDR3 has 14 residues. The CDR3 is CATKQGRAEETQYF. CDR3 sequence (DNA): TGTGCCACCAAACAGGGACGGGCTGAAGAGACCCAGTACTTC.

V is TRBV11-3 and J is TRBJ1-1; 8 bases line up with TRBD1. Germline CDR1 reads SGHNT; CDR2 reads YENEEA. Trimming removed 3 bases from V and 1 base from J; junction bases left unmatched: 1. This CDR3 is built from 14 residues. CDR3 coding DNA: TGTGCCAGCAGCTTGCAGGGGGCGAACACTGAAGCTTTCTTT. The encoded protein is CASSLQGANTEAFF.

Only one count was recorded for this clone. The CDR3 protein is CSVGLAGGNTGELFF. As DNA, the CDR3 is TGCAGCGTTGGTCTAGCGGGGGGGAACACCGGGGAGCTGTTTTTT. The chain recombines TRBV29-1 with TRBJ2-2; 11 bases align to TRBD2. V lost 4 bases and J lost 1; bases outside the gene matches: 2. From germline, CDR1 is SQVTM and CDR2 ANQGSEA. This CDR3 comprises 15 residues.

The chain combines TRBV9 with TRBJ2-3; the match to TRBD1 covers 9 bases. The CDR3 consists of 16 residues. The trim removed 0 bases at V and 5 bases at J, leaving 7 bases unmatched. Per germline, CDR1 SGDLS and CDR2 YYNGEE. The CDR3 region has the DNA TGTGCCAGCAGCGTAGCCGGGACAGGGCATCGAGATACGCAGTATTTT. Its translation is CASSVAGTGHRDTQYF.